Following are 3 T cell receptor beta chains from one sample sequenced in a study of blood T cell repertoires in COVID-19. Generated by immunoSEQ multiplex PCR, the TCRdb table keeps only in-frame clones and is missing some. The sample has over 250,000 clones; about 87% are singletons. What was sequenced was peripheral blood. These receptors all stem from a woman aged 50 to 60 with acute or convalescent COVID-19.

The rearrangement uses TRBV7-9 and TRBJ1-1; D uncertain. The CDR3 consists of 13 residues. V lost 4 bases to trimming and J lost 4 bases, with 10 bases between them. Germline V gene data show CDR1 as SEHNR and CDR2 as FQNEAQ (reference sequence). CDR3 sequence: CASSSRRSTEAFF. The CDR3 DNA reads TGTGCCAGCAGCTCCCGAAGGAGCACTGAAGCTTTCTTT.

This clone was picked up one time. The chain joins TRBV9 to TRBJ1-4; D may be TRBD1 (5 bases). Germline V gene sequence: CDR1 SGDLS, CDR2 YYNGEE. The CDR3 extends over 16 amino acids. Trimming left V 4 bases short and J 0 bases short, with 13 bases between. Here the CDR3 reads CASSPQGGTTNEKLFF. As DNA, the CDR3 is TGTGCCAGCAGCCCCCAGGGAGGGACAACTAATGAAAAACTGTTTTTT.

The J gene is TRBJ1-5, the V gene TRBV6-5; tentatively, D is TRBD1 (6 bases). V lost 5 bases and J 6 bases, leaving 11 bases between the germline ends. The CDR3 contains 13 residues. The germline gives CDR1 MNHEY, CDR2 SVGAGI. The CDR3 is CASSPGAGQPQHF. The CDR3 DNA reads as TGTGCCAGCAGTCCAGGGGCCGGTCAGCCCCAGCATTTT.